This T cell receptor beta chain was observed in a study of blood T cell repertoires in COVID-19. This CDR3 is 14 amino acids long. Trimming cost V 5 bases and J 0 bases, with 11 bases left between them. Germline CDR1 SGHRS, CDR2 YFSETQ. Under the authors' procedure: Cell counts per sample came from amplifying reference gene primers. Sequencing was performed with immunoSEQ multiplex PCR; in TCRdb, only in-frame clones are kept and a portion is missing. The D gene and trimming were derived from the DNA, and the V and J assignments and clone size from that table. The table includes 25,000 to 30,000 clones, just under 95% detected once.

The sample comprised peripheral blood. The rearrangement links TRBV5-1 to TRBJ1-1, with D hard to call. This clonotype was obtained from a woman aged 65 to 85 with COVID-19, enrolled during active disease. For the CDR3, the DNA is TGCGCCAGCAGAAGGGAGGCAATGAACACTGAAGCTTTCTTT. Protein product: CASRREAMNTEAFF.